Presented here are 20 T cell receptor beta chains from one specimen sequenced in a study of tumor-infiltrating lymphocytes in primary liver carcinoma. The tissue used was unsorted bulk material of 20-30 mg. RNA and DNA were co-extracted from it with the AllPrep DNA/RNA mini kit. Reverse transcription of 500 ng total RNA with a constant-region primer produced TCR beta cDNA. ARM-PCR, slightly modified, supplied the TCR beta libraries through three nested multiplex PCR rounds. For roughly 10 cycles apiece, the opening two PCR rounds ran with TRBV1-TRBV30 forward primers and a C-beta reverse primer. TCRdb re-called the multiplex PCR reads through MiXCR, storing one row per CDR3 protein. The data hold 95,000 to 150,000 distinct CDR3 sequences, with 64% observed a single time. The sequenced material came from liver tumor tissue from sampling region 3. Subset of the sample: tumor region T3, left-lateral pole. The receptors derive from an older woman with primary liver carcinoma and hepatitis B virus infection.

As for this clonotype: Without the conserved terminal phenylalanine or tryptophan, this CDR3 likely stems from a read error. The limits of the CDR3 on the DNA are not certain, so only TCRdb's listed CDR3 is given. The genes are TRBV7-9 and TRBJ2-3; the listed D gene, TRBD2, was not tested against the DNA. The CDR3 spans 12 amino acids, including both terminal residues. Looked up from germline, CDR1 is SEHNR and CDR2 is FQNEAQ (reference sequence). CDR3 protein: CASSLWEDTQYC.

This clonotype has only a few counts. A much larger clone lies one base from this, so it may be a read error. This CDR3 is missing its conserved last phenylalanine or tryptophan, likely due to a read error. CDR3 sequence: CASRDSPEIETQYY. CDR3 sequence (DNA): TGTGCCAGCAGGGACTCCCCCGAAATAGAGACCCAGTACTAC. The chain is built from TRBV6-6 and TRBJ2-5, with D tentatively TRBD2 (5 bases). The CDR3 has 14 residues. The ends were cut back, 6 bases at V and 4 bases at J, with 15 bases in the middle. CDR1 is MNHNY and CDR2 is SVGAGI in the germline V gene (reference sequence).

As for this clonotype: Given a much more abundant clone one base away, this may be a read error. The chain uses TRBV7-9 and TRBJ2-1, with 11 bases matching TRBD2. Germline V gene lookup returns CDR1 SEHNR and CDR2 FQNEAQ (reference sequence). The CDR3 sequence is 15 residues long. The CDR3 bases are TGTGCCGGCAGCTTTGGGACTAGCGGAAACAATGAGCAGTTCTTC. Translation: CAGSFGTSGNNEQFF.

V usage is TRBV5-1 and J usage is TRBJ2-3, with D uncertain. CDR1 SGHRS and CDR2 YFSETQ come from the germline V gene. Trimming left V 4 bases short and J 5 bases short, with 14 bases between. The CDR3 is 14 amino acids. The CDR3 DNA reads as TGCGCCAGCAGCCTAGGGCCCCTTGGAGATACGCAGTATTTT. Protein: CASSLGPLGDTQYF.

For this clonotype: A single base separates this from a much larger clone, so it may be a read error. This chain joins TRBV5-6 and TRBJ2-7; D is ambiguous. V dropped 2 bases and J dropped 2 bases, with 17 bases sitting between them. Germline V CDR1 and CDR2: SGHDT, YYEEEE. CDR3 length: 16 amino acids. The CDR3 reads CASSFGGSRRPYEQYF. The CDR3 region has the DNA TGTGCCAGCAGCTTTGGTGGCAGCCGAAGACCCTACGAGCAGTACTTC. Filled out from reference TRBV5-6 and TRBJ2-7, the complete variable domain reads DAGVTQSPTHLIKTRGQQVTLRCSPKSGHDTVSWYQQALGQGPQFIFQYYEEEERQRGNFPDRFSGHQFPNYSSELNVNALLLGDSALYLCASSFGGSRRPYEQYFGPGTRLTVT.

This clonotype was found once. The chain recombines TRBV11-2 with TRBJ2-5, with 7 bases fitting TRBD2. This CDR3 has 14 residues. In germline, CDR1 is SGHAT, CDR2 FQNNGV. Trimming removed 3 bases from V and 3 bases from J; junction bases left unmatched: 4. For the CDR3, the DNA is TGTGCCAGCAGCTTGGGGGGGAAAAAAGAGACCCAGTACTTC. Translation gives CASSLGGKKETQYF.

Note on this clonotype: A read error may explain this, as a much larger clone is one base away. The rearrangement uses TRBV12-3 or TRBV12-4 and TRBJ2-1; TRBD2 matches at 11 bases. The CDR3 totals 15 residues. The CDR3 loop reads CASAGLAANYKEQFF. In DNA, the CDR3 is TGTGCCAGCGCGGGACTAGCGGCCAACTACAAGGAGCAGTTCTTC.

To note about this clonotype: A read error may be the cause here, since a much bigger clone is one base away. The CDR3 nucleotides read TGTGACAGCAGCTCGGGGATCTCCTACGAGCAGTACTTC. It yields the protein CDSSSGISYEQYF. The chain joins TRBV5-6 to TRBJ2-7, with D maybe TRBD2 (5 bases). The CDR3 has 13 residues. Germline assignment: CDR1 SGHDT and CDR2 YYEEEE.

By proportion, this clonotype is medium-sized (0.01 to 0.1%). The rearrangement uses TRBV28 and TRBJ1-5; 7 bases align to TRBD1. V lost 6 bases to trimming and J lost 0 bases; unmatched junction nucleotides: 5. Per germline, CDR1 MDHEN and CDR2 SYDVKM. CDR3 length: 15 residues. The CDR3: CASRFSGGSNQPQHF. The CDR3 DNA reads TGTGCCAGCAGGTTTTCAGGGGGTAGCAATCAGCCCCAGCATTTT.

This clonotype was seen at least ten times. This sequence joins TRBV29-1 and TRBJ1-1, with D possibly being TRBD1 (6 bases). V was cut by 2 bases and J by 1 base, with 8 bases left in between. There are 13 residues in the CDR3. From germline, CDR1 is SQVTM and CDR2 ANQGSEA. The CDR3 nucleotides are TGCAGCGTTGAAACAGGGAGGAACACTGAAGCTTTCTTT. This sequence encodes CSVETGRNTEAFF.

On this clonotype itself: Given the absence of the conserved phenylalanine or tryptophan at the CDR3 end, a read error is likely. This chain uses TRBV11-2 with TRBJ1-2; no definite D call. Germline CDR1 reads SGHAT; CDR2 reads FQNNGV. This CDR3 is 14 amino acids long. The CDR3 reads CVSSLADINYGYTL. The CDR3 nucleotides are TGTGTCAGCAGCTTAGCAGACATTAACTATGGCTACACCTTA.

This clonotype occurred a few times. This may come from a read error, since a much larger clone is one base off. The rearrangement uses TRBV6-5 and TRBJ2-2; unclear D gene. This CDR3 has 17 residues. Between the trimmed V and J ends, which lost 7 bases and 5 bases, there was a span of 23 bases. CDR1 and CDR2 (germline): MNHEY, SVGAGI. DNA for the CDR3: TGTGCCAGCATCCCTGCTGGCAAGGAGTTGGTTACCGGGGAGCTGTTTTTT. It encodes CASIPAGKELVTGELFF.

This sequence joins TRBV5-1 and TRBJ1-2, with unresolved D. The CDR3 has 14 amino acids. Germline lookup yields CDR1 SGHRS and CDR2 YFSETQ. V lost 3 bases and J lost 4, with 13 bases in between. CDR3 bases: TGCGCCAGCAGCTCCCCTGATTGCCCCTATGGCTACACCTTC. This sequence encodes CASSSPDCPYGYTF.

Concerning this clonotype itself: Without the conserved terminal phenylalanine or tryptophan, this CDR3 likely stems from a read error. The V call is TRBV28, the J call TRBJ2-7, with a tentative D call TRBD2 (5 bases). Germline V gene data show CDR1 as MDHEN and CDR2 as SYDVKM. The CDR3 is 15 residues long. The CDR3 nucleotides are TGTGCCAGCAATTTACAACTAGTTCCCCCTTACGAGCAGTACCTC. It specifies CASNLQLVPPYEQYL.

This clonotype was counted many times. This chain uses TRBV5-4 with TRBJ2-5; D may be TRBD1 or TRBD2 (5 bases each). The CDR3 covers 14 residues. CDR1 is SGHNT, CDR2 YYREEE, per germline (reference sequence). The V gene lost 3 bases and the J gene lost 5 bases, with 14 bases spanning the gap. The CDR3 here is CASSSGGTSETQYF. The CDR3 coding sequence is TGTGCCAGCAGCTCCGGTGGGACGTCGGAGACCCAGTACTTC.

As to this clonotype: This may come from a read error, since a much larger clone is one base off. This chain joins TRBV24-1 and TRBJ2-5; 12 bases are a match to TRBD2. Germline CDR1 reads KGHDR; CDR2 reads SFDVKD. This CDR3 region has 17 residues. The CDR3, as DNA: TGTGCCATCAGTGATTCCCGGACTAGCGGGATGTTAGGGACCCAGTACTTC. Translated: CAISDSRTSGMLGTQYF.

With regard to this clonotype: The CDR3 does not close with the conserved phenylalanine or tryptophan, likely indicating a read error. The DNA is omitted, as the CDR3 cannot be located on it reliably, and the CDR3 follows TCRdb's listing. The gene calls are TRBV4-1 and TRBJ1-2. The germline gives CDR1 MGHRA, CDR2 YSYEKL. Ends included, the CDR3 has 16 residues. CDR3: CASSQDIGELGYGYTL.

The chain has TRBV20-1 and TRBJ2-3, with D unresolved. Germline V gene data show CDR1 as DFQATT and CDR2 as SNEGSKA (reference sequence). V dropped 4 bases and J dropped 0 bases, with 14 bases sitting between them. CDR3 length: 15 amino acids. The CDR3 protein is CSAIDLKLSTDTQYF. The CDR3 coding sequence is TGCAGTGCTATCGACCTCAAACTTAGCACAGATACGCAGTATTTT.

With respect to this clonotype: Compared with germline, one end of the junction differs, possibly owing to a read error. The rearrangement links TRBV11-2 to TRBJ2-3; the D gene is possibly TRBD1 (5 bases). This CDR3 has 14 amino acids. Germline V gene lookup returns CDR1 SGHAT and CDR2 FQNNGV. CDR3 protein: CAGSLRTTTDTQYF. In nucleotides, the CDR3 is TGTGCCGGCAGCTTGAGGACAACCACAGATACGCAGTACTTT.

CDR3 sequence (DNA): TGTGCCAGCAGCTCCTACCTAGTCCCTGGCAACAATGAGCAGTTCTTC. Its translation is CASSSYLVPGNNEQFF. This chain connects TRBV7-3 to TRBJ2-1; D gene uncertain. This CDR3 is built from 16 residues. Germline V gene lookup returns CDR1 SGHTA and CDR2 FQGTGA. Trimming pared 4 bases from V and 5 bases from J, leaving 18 bases between.